Sequencing of this T cell receptor (beta chain) was carried out in a study of molecular identifiers for immune sequencing clone quantification. Findings and limits, study-wide: For highly expanded clones, sizes could be underestimated when identical TCR molecules share a barcode.

The authors built bulk TCR libraries by previously described methods with listed TCR primers. TCRdb re-called the PCR reads with MiXCR, one entry per CDR3 protein. The sample has about 12,000 distinct CDR3 sequences; under 20% are singletons. Source material for naive CD8 libraries was roughly 20,000 to 1,000,000 sorted cells, with 10%, 30% or 50% RNA. The CDR3 is 19 residues long. V shed 5 bases and J 6 bases; nucleotides not matched to a gene: 24. Germline V gives CDR1 SEHNR, CDR2 FQNEAQ (reference sequence). This clonotype was recorded at least ten times. The antigen is unknown. The receptor was isolated from a human donor in good health. Some libraries in this study had Jurkat cell RNA spiked in. The chain is built from TRBV7-9 and TRBJ2-7, with 8 bases matching TRBD2. The specimen sequenced was naive CD8+ T cells from blood, with Jurkat cell RNA spiked in. The subset here: FACS-sorted CD8+CD4-CCR7+CD45RA+ naive T cells. The CDR3 sequence: CASSQTGQLAAIPPLEQYF. In DNA, the CDR3 is TGTGCCAGCAGCCAGACCGGCCAACTAGCGGCCATCCCCCCCCTCGAGCAGTACTTC.